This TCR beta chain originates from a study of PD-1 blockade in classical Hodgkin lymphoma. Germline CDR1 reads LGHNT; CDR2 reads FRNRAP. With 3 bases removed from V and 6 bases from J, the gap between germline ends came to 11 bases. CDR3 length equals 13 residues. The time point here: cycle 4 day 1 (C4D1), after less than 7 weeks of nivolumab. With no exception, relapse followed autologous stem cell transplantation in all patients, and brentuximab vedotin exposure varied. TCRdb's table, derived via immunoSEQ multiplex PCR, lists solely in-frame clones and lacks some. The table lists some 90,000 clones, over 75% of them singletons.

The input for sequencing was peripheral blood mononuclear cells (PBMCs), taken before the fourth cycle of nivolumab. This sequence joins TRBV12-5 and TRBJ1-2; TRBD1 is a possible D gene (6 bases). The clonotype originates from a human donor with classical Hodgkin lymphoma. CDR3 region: CASGLGGNNGYTF. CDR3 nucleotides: TGTGCTAGTGGTTTAGGGGGTAATAATGGCTACACCTTC.